Presented here are 14 T cell receptor beta chains from one specimen sequenced in a study of blood T cell repertoires in COVID-19. Measured with immunoSEQ multiplex PCR; TCRdb has only the in-frame clones, and not every one. Among almost 300,000 clones listed, 70% to 90% were seen once. The material sequenced was peripheral blood. All receptors come from a man aged 65 to 79 with acute or convalescent COVID-19.

This CDR3 reads CASSGSGGGGNTIYF. In DNA form, the CDR3 reads TGTGCCAGCAGTGGTTCAGGAGGGGGCGGAAACACCATATATTTT. V usage is TRBV2 and J usage is TRBJ1-3; 7 bases fit TRBD1. Germline CDR1 SNHLY, CDR2 FYNNEI. The CDR3 runs 15 residues. With V trimmed by 4 bases and J by 4 bases, 7 bases remained unmatched.

The rearrangement uses TRBV4-2 and TRBJ2-1, with a weak D call TRBD2 (6 bases). V gave up 0 bases and J gave up 9 bases, with 9 bases separating them. The CDR3 extends over 13 amino acids. Germline assignment: CDR1 LGHNA and CDR2 YNFKEQ. The CDR3 DNA reads TGTGCCAGCAGCCAAGATAGGAGGGGTGAGCAGTTCTTC. Its protein is CASSQDRRGEQFF.

The chain couples TRBV7-2 to TRBJ2-7, with 9 bases fitting TRBD1. From germline, CDR1 is SGHTA and CDR2 FQGNSA. Trimming cost V 5 bases and J 2 bases; bases outside gene matches: 10. The CDR3 has 16 residues. As DNA, the CDR3 is TGTGCCAGCAGCCCCTCGACAGGGGGAGCCACCTACGAGCAGTACTTC. It codes for CASSPSTGGATYEQYF.

The chain links TRBV7-2 to TRBJ2-5, with D possibly TRBD2 on 6 matching bases. The CDR3 runs 14 residues. CDR1 SGHTA and CDR2 FQGNSA come from the germline V gene. The V end was cut by 3 bases, the J end by 5 bases, with 13 bases between. CDR3 amino acids: CASSFGGGGETQYF. For the CDR3, the DNA is TGTGCCAGCAGCTTCGGGGGAGGCGGGGAGACCCAGTACTTC.

V usage is TRBV25-1 and J usage is TRBJ1-2, with D tentatively TRBD1 (5 bases). This CDR3 comprises 13 residues. Germline V gives CDR1 MGHDK, CDR2 SYGVNS. Trimming left V 4 bases short and J 8 bases short, with 14 bases between. CDR3 protein: CASSGIGDRGYTF. CDR3 in DNA: TGTGCCAGCAGTGGTATAGGGGATCGGGGCTACACCTTC.

This clone was seen only once. The genes are TRBV15 and TRBJ2-3; 12 positions match TRBD2. The ends lost 1 base at V and 7 bases at J; junction bases unmatched: 12. CDR1 LNHNV and CDR2 YYDKDF come from the germline V gene (reference sequence). This CDR3 has 18 residues. CDR3 DNA sequence: TGTGCCACCAGCAGAGTTCGTAGACTAGCGGGAGACGCGAATACGCAGTATTTT. Protein product: CATSRVRRLAGDANTQYF.

This clone occurred once. This chain uses TRBV7-6 with TRBJ2-5; 8 bases match TRBD2. The germline V gene encodes CDR1 SGHVS and CDR2 FNYEAQ. The CDR3 covers 15 residues. V lost 5 bases, J lost 5 bases, and 10 bases stayed unmatched. The CDR3 bases are TGTGCCAGCAGCGCCCTAGCGGGCAGTCTCGAGACCCAGTACTTC. Translated, it gives CASSALAGSLETQYF.

This chain connects TRBV5-4 to TRBJ1-2; no definite D call. The ends were cut back, 4 bases at V and 2 bases at J, with 15 bases in the middle. CDR1 is SGHNT, CDR2 YYREEE, per germline (reference sequence). The CDR3 consists of 15 residues. The CDR3 DNA sequence: TGTGCCAGCAGCGCAGGCTTATCTGAGAACTATGGCTACACCTTC. As protein: CASSAGLSENYGYTF.

The chain recombines TRBV28 with TRBJ2-4; perhaps TRBD2 as D (5 bases). Deletions cut 3 bases from V and 3 bases from J, with 12 bases between. The germline V gene encodes CDR1 MDHEN and CDR2 SYDVKM. This CDR3 comprises 15 residues. Here the CDR3 reads CASSFGLAGKNIQYF. The CDR3 nucleotides read TGTGCCAGCAGTTTTGGGCTAGCCGGCAAAAACATTCAGTACTTC.

The V gene is TRBV30, the J gene TRBJ1-4; the match to TRBD1 covers 8 bases. The CDR3 runs to 16 residues. Germline values: CDR1 GTSNPN, CDR2 SVGIG (reference sequence). Trimming removed 4 bases from V and 5 bases from J; junction bases left unmatched: 12. The CDR3 sequence is CAWTSPWDRQNEKLFF. The CDR3 bases are TGTGCCTGGACCAGCCCCTGGGACAGGCAAAATGAAAAACTGTTTTTT.

The chain carries TRBV9 and TRBJ2-5; D is perhaps TRBD1 (6 bases). The germline gives CDR1 SGDLS, CDR2 YYNGEE. The CDR3 has 14 residues. V lost 3 bases, J lost 5 bases, and 14 bases lay in between. The DNA of the CDR3 is TGTGCCAGCAGCGCGTCCACAGGGTTCGAGACCCAGTACTTC. It codes for CASSASTGFETQYF.

This clone showed up just a few times. V is TRBV2 and J is TRBJ1-6; D gene unclear. The CDR3 totals 11 residues. Germline-derived CDR1 and CDR2 are SNHLY and FYNNEI. V lost 4 bases, J lost 7 bases, and 2 bases lay in between. DNA of the CDR3: TGTGCCAGCAGTGCAAATTCACCCCTCCACTTT. Protein sequence: CASSANSPLHF.

CDR3 in DNA: TGTGCCAGCAGGCAACCGACAGGCTATCACACAGATACGCAGTATTTT. It translates to CASRQPTGYHTDTQYF. The chain combines TRBV28 with TRBJ2-3, with D possibly matching TRBD1 (6 bases). The germline V gene has CDR1 MDHEN and CDR2 SYDVKM. The germline V and J ends were trimmed by 6 bases and 2 bases, with 18 bases remaining between them. The CDR3 length is 16 residues.

CDR3 loop: CASSPGLGENEQFF. The CDR3 DNA follows: TGTGCCAGCAGCCCCGGACTGGGCGAAAATGAGCAGTTCTTC. The chain employs TRBV5-4 and TRBJ2-1, with D possibly matching TRBD2 (5 bases). This CDR3 region has 14 residues. V was cut by 4 bases and J by 7 bases, with 15 bases left in between. CDR1 SGHNT and CDR2 YYREEE come from the germline V gene (reference sequence).